The 20 T cell receptor beta chains below all came from one sample that was sequenced in a study of T cell responses to AZD1222 COVID-19 vaccine. Libraries were prepared by immunoSEQ multiplex PCR; TCRdb keeps only in-frame clonotypes and omits some of them. Altogether more than 95,000 clones are present, more than 80% being singletons, with the ten largest covering almost 4.5%. The material sequenced was peripheral blood, taken 28 days after the second AZD1222 dose. The receptors shown here come from an adult who received the AZD1222 COVID-19 vaccine.

The J gene is TRBJ2-7, the V gene TRBV28; 7 nucleotides align to TRBD1. The germline V gene encodes CDR1 MDHEN and CDR2 SYDVKM. The CDR3 contains 15 residues. V dropped 3 bases and J dropped 0; count of bases not matched to a gene: 5. In nucleotides, the CDR3 is TGTGCCAGCAGTTTGACGGACAGGCACTCCTACGAGCAGTACTTC. Translation gives CASSLTDRHSYEQYF.

The CDR3 reads CAWSRMSTEAFF. In DNA form, the CDR3 reads TGTGCCTGGAGCCGGATGAGCACTGAAGCTTTCTTT. The V gene is TRBV30, the J gene TRBJ1-1; D call uncertain. The germline V and J ends were trimmed by 3 bases and 4 bases, with 9 bases remaining between them. CDR1 GTSNPN and CDR2 SVGIG come from the germline V gene (reference sequence). The CDR3 runs to 12 residues.

This chain joins TRBV6-2 or TRBV6-3 and TRBJ2-3, with no clear D. The CDR3 has 14 residues. The germline V gene encodes CDR1 MNHEY and CDR2 SVGEGT. Trimming pared 2 bases from V and 1 base from J, leaving 7 bases between. In DNA, the CDR3 is TGTGCCAGCAGTTACGGCGTGGGCACAGATACGCAGTATTTT. Protein product: CASSYGVGTDTQYF.

J is TRBJ2-3 and V is TRBV19; no definite D call. The germline V gene encodes CDR1 LNHDA and CDR2 SQIVND (reference sequence). The V and J ends lost 5 bases and 2 bases respectively, with 20 bases between them. The CDR3 is made up of 17 amino acids. CDR3 in DNA: TGTGCCAGTAGTCCCGGTCATAGTAGACGGTCCACAGATACGCAGTATTTT. Protein product: CASSPGHSRRSTDTQYF.

The chain joins TRBV6-6 to TRBJ2-2; D is perhaps TRBD1 (5 bases). The CDR3 is made up of 15 amino acids. Germline V CDR1 and CDR2: MNHNY, SVGAGI (reference sequence). Trimming pared 8 bases from V and 2 bases from J, leaving 15 bases between. In DNA, the CDR3 is TGTGCCAGCCTGGGTCGCAGGGCAAACACCGGGGAGCTGTTTTTT. Translation gives CASLGRRANTGELFF.

V gene TRBV19 combines with J gene TRBJ1-5; D might be TRBD1 (6 bases). The CDR3 contains 14 residues. Trimming removed 3 bases from V and 6 bases from J, with 12 bases in between. Germline loops: CDR1 LNHDA, CDR2 SQIVND (reference sequence). For the CDR3, the DNA is TGTGCCAGTAGTATGGGGGCAGGGGCTCAGCCCCAGCATTTT. Translating gives CASSMGAGAQPQHF.

This clone showed up just a few times. V is TRBV6-5 and J is TRBJ1-2, with 8 bases that match TRBD1. The CDR3 spans 13 residues. Trimming cost V 2 bases and J 6 bases; bases outside gene matches: 2. Germline V gene lookup returns CDR1 MNHEY and CDR2 SVGAGI. Written as DNA, the CDR3 is TGTGCCAGCAGTTACACAGGGGGAAATGGCTACACCTTC. Its protein is CASSYTGGNGYTF.

The rearrangement links TRBV19 to TRBJ2-3, with 8 bases that match TRBD1. From germline, CDR1 is LNHDA and CDR2 SQIVND (reference sequence). After removal of 9 bases from V and 2 bases from J, the junction contained 10 bases not matched to a gene. The CDR3 has 15 amino acids. CDR3 amino acids: CASSSRQGFTDTQYF. Written as DNA, the CDR3 is TGTGCCAGCTCCTCGAGACAGGGGTTCACAGATACGCAGTATTTT.

This sequence joins TRBV7-9 and TRBJ1-2; D is uncertain. The CDR3 runs 18 residues. CDR1 and CDR2 (germline): SEHNR, FQNEAQ (reference sequence). Between the trimmed V and J ends, which lost 0 bases and 4 bases, there was a span of 21 bases. The CDR3 region has the DNA TGTGCCAGCAGCTTAGCGATGGGTGGAGAAATGGTACTCTATGGCTACACCTTC. It translates to CASSLAMGGEMVLYGYTF.

CDR3 residues: CASRVGQQEKLFF. The CDR3 DNA follows: TGTGCCAGCAGAGTAGGACAGCAGGAAAAACTGTTTTTT. The chain recombines TRBV28 with TRBJ1-4; a possible D gene is TRBD1 (6 bases). This CDR3 contains 13 residues. CDR1 is MDHEN and CDR2 is SYDVKM in the germline V gene. V lost 6 bases, J lost 8 bases, and 13 bases lay in between.

The chain recombines TRBV9 with TRBJ1-2; D call uncertain. This CDR3 region has 15 residues. Germline assignment: CDR1 SGDLS and CDR2 YYNGEE. The V end lost 0 bases, the J end lost 5 bases, and 14 bases lay between the germline ends. CDR3: CASSVAPDFLYGYTF. The CDR3, as DNA: TGTGCCAGCAGCGTAGCTCCAGACTTCCTTTATGGCTACACCTTC.

The chain joins TRBV7-2 to TRBJ1-6, with D possibly matching TRBD1 (5 bases). V was trimmed by 0 bases and J by 7 bases, leaving 10 bases between them. The CDR3 has 15 amino acids. Germline CDR1 and CDR2: SGHTA and FQGNSA. Written as DNA, the CDR3 is TGTGCCAGCAGCTTAGCCGACAGTAAAAATTCACCCCTCCACTTT. Its protein product is CASSLADSKNSPLHF.

The chain carries TRBV7-2 and TRBJ1-2, with D perhaps matching TRBD1 (6 bases). CDR3 length: 15 amino acids. Looked up from germline, CDR1 is SGHTA and CDR2 is FQGNSA. V lost 4 bases, J lost 6 bases, and 18 bases lay in between. CDR3: CASSSPGGLWDGYTF. CDR3 DNA sequence: TGTGCCAGCAGCTCCCCGGGGGGGCTTTGGGATGGCTACACCTTC.

The genes are TRBV2 and TRBJ1-3; TRBD1 might be the D (6 bases). The CDR3 covers 12 residues. Germline-derived CDR1 and CDR2 are SNHLY and FYNNEI. The ends were cut back, 6 bases at V and 9 bases at J, with 12 bases in the middle. The CDR3 nucleotides read TGTGCCAGCAGAGGGGGGAGAACCACCATATATTTT. Protein sequence: CASRGGRTTIYF.

The chain combines TRBV24-1 with TRBJ1-1; D uncertain. Trimming shortened V by 4 bases and J by 1 base, and 6 bases separated the two germline ends. This CDR3 is 13 amino acids long. The germline CDR1 and CDR2 sequences are KGHDR and SFDVKD. DNA of the CDR3: TGTGCCACCAGTGACCCTTGGAACACTGAAGCTTTCTTT. It encodes CATSDPWNTEAFF.

CDR3 amino acids: CASSLLVGPQHF. The CDR3 coding sequence is TGTGCCAGCAGTCTCTTGGTAGGGCCCCAGCATTTT. The chain carries TRBV12-3 or TRBV12-4 and TRBJ1-5; D gene ambiguous. The CDR3 is made up of 12 amino acids. V was clipped by 5 bases and J by 9 bases, with 11 bases between them.

This clone is medium-sized within its sample. The rearrangement links TRBV4-1 to TRBJ1-2; TRBD1 might be the D (5 bases). The V gene's germline CDR1 is MGHRA and CDR2 YSYEKL. V was trimmed by 4 bases and J by 4 bases, leaving 22 bases between them. The CDR3 length is 17 residues. The CDR3 loop reads CASSRASSDGASYGYTF. DNA of the CDR3: TGCGCCAGCAGCCGCGCTTCGAGTGACGGGGCGAGCTATGGCTACACCTTC.

This chain links TRBV7-2 with TRBJ2-7; D possibly corresponds to TRBD1 (6 bases). The CDR3 spans 12 residues. Trimming left V 5 bases short and J 4 bases short, with 9 bases between. Germline loops: CDR1 SGHTA, CDR2 FQGNSA. This chain's CDR3 is CASSTDSYEQYF. The CDR3 bases are TGTGCCAGCAGCACGGACAGTTACGAGCAGTACTTC.

This clone appeared once. The V and J genes are TRBV18 and TRBJ2-3; 7 nucleotides align to TRBD2. The germline V gene has CDR1 KGHSH and CDR2 LQKENI. V lost 3 bases, J lost 6 bases, and 12 bases stayed unmatched. The length of the CDR3 is 16 residues. The CDR3 sequence: CASSPIAGQTGDTQYF. CDR3 bases: TGTGCCAGCTCACCGATAGCGGGTCAAACGGGGGATACGCAGTATTTT.

The rearrangement uses TRBV28 and TRBJ1-2; D ambiguous. The CDR3 is 14 amino acids. Between the trimmed V and J ends, which lost 4 bases and 2 bases, there was a span of 11 bases. The V gene's germline CDR1 is MDHEN and CDR2 SYDVKM. The DNA of the CDR3 is TGTGCCAGCAGTTCTTTTAACAAGAACTATGGCTACACCTTC. Amino acids: CASSSFNKNYGYTF.